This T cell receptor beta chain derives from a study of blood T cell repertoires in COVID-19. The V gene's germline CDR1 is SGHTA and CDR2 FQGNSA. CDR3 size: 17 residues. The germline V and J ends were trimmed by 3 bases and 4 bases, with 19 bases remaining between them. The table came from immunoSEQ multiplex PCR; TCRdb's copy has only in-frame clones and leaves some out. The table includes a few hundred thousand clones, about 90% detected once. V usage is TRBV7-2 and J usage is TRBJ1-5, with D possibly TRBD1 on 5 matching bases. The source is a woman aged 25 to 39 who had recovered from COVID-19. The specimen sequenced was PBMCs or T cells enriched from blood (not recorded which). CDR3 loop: CASSLGQGFPQNQPQHF. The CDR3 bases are TGTGCCAGCAGCTTGGGCCAGGGTTTTCCCCAAAATCAGCCCCAGCATTTT.